The sequence of this T cell receptor beta chain was determined in a study of cytomegalovirus exposure and HLA in healthy donors (dated by TCRdb to between 2016 and 2019). Regarding the research as a whole: According to an earlier analysis of 587 of the donors, some 170 million T cells yielded over 90 million unique TCR beta sequences and 276 Gb of sequence data. A later analysis re-examined previously published TCR beta repertoires from 500 to 700 donors and added high-resolution HLA genotyping to investigate patterns of TCR occurrence. The number of donors typed differed by locus, with 629-630 for A, B, C, DRB1 and DQB1, over 500 for DQA1, some 570 for DPA1, and 400 to 490 for DPB1. Around 330 gigabases of sequencing data and 75 million to 85 million unique TCR sequences made up an early release that covered approximately 700 HLA-typed donors. To decide whether each TCR beta V gene segment behaved as functional or pseudogenic, an earlier analysis of several hundred of the donors relied on high-throughput TCR beta sequencing. Rather than drawing on any new phenotypic data, the later analysis identified candidate immune exposures from TCR beta sequences and the way those sequences occurred across donors. To predict cytomegalovirus infection status, the study combined high-throughput TCR immunosequencing, statistical association of individual TCRs with disease status, and machine learning. Roughly five DR-DQ haplotypes were handled as single units for association and clustering because linkage in the cohort was strong. Of the 350 to 400 genotyped donors, about 80% fell in the genetic ancestry cluster associated with self-reported Caucasian donors. Among a few hundred genotyped donors of the cohort, an average of around 240,000 unique TCR beta nucleotide sequences were sequenced per donor, roughly a sixth of them non-productive. Donor age, sex, ethnicity and CMV serostatus were compiled alongside the repertoire data. Both class I and class II loci were covered by HLA typing, at four-digit resolution. The study aimed to test whether cataloging public T cell receptors could reveal signatures of past pathogen exposure. Genome-wide SNP genotypes for about 60% of the roughly 700 donors were used in a later genetic analysis, which treated that subset as a discovery cohort. The study profiled the T cell repertoires of more than 500 subjects by immunosequencing and related them to cytomegalovirus serostatus. In addition to the first cohort of approximately 670 subjects, a separate validation cohort of approximately 120 different subjects was used. All discovery cohort repertoires had been generated using a single sequencing platform. Overall results and qualifications from the work: A later analysis associated 16,951 TCR beta sequences with specific HLA alleles at a false discovery rate of 0.05. In this cohort, only TCR beta chains were sequenced, and detectable features were limited by the absence of alpha or paired-chain data. Presence/absence analyses assumed roughly uniform sequencing depth across donors, an assumption that may not hold. A cluster of highly shared sequence variants was judged likely to represent a technical artifact of the sequencing pipeline. The authors suggested that the approach could potentially be extended to other disease states and immunological phenotypes. In both the original and validation cohorts, the classifier was reported to diagnose cytomegalovirus status with high specificity and sensitivity. A later analysis found that HLA-associated TCR beta chains were more clonally expanded and had lower generation probabilities than equally common non-associated chains. Because counts were too low, approximately 18 rarely observed V segments, including chromosome 9 orphons, were excluded from the earlier analysis of around 590 of the donors. A further reported finding was that TCR beta sequences accurately predicted the HLA-A and HLA-B alleles for most subjects in the first cohort. In a later analysis, several top co-occurrence clusters were reported to appear linked to parvovirus B19, influenza, CMV and Epstein-Barr virus. Because some donors lacked HLA typing at each locus, the association tests relied only on the typed subset. An earlier analysis of approximately 600 of the donors showed that most TCR beta V segments appeared in productive rearrangements either about 87% or about 30% of the time, which broadly matched IMGT annotations. The 87-base-pair reads could not distinguish some IMGT-functional V segments, including TRBV6-2 and TRBV6-3, so those segments were excluded. In a later genetic analysis, fewer N-insertions in productive TCRs were reported among donors in an Asian-associated ancestry cluster than the roughly 700-donor mean. Correlated functional status among segregating V segments might be attributable to linkage disequilibrium, but an unknown experimental factor could not be ruled out. In a later analysis, the rate of TCR association differed among HLA loci, with DRB1 alleles having the most associated TCRs and HLA-C alleles having the fewest. Immune exposure information for the cohort was limited to CMV serostatus. Strong co-occurrence of HLA alleles, especially DR and DQ, made assigning TCR associations to individual alleles difficult. V-gene and J-gene trimming of TCR beta chains was associated with a missense DCLRE1C variant in a later genetic analysis, and the association was replicated in an independent cohort. A few of the identified cytomegalovirus-associated TCR beta chains were confirmed in vitro to be specific for cytomegalovirus antigens. According to a later analysis, most CMV-associated TCR beta chains appeared to be HLA-restricted, and the HLA associations seemed to be driven largely by CMV exposure. In the study, approximately 160 TCR beta chains were listed as associated with cytomegalovirus. Most TCR sequences were seen in very few donors, while some public TCRs were found in many individuals.

The cohort comprised some 700 healthy bone marrow donors. At the time of sampling, every cohort member was nominally healthy, though immune exposures that went unrecorded were likely present. The donor was CMV seropositive and was included in the group of 250 to 300 seropositive cohort members. A peripheral blood sample was collected from each donor, and TCR beta sequencing was performed on peripheral blood mononuclear cells. The Qiagen DNeasy Blood Extraction Kit was used to extract genomic DNA from the blood cell samples. This clone showed up just once. Its antigen target is currently unknown. Base qualities are missing; no much larger clone stands one base away. Libraries were made using the immunoSEQ multiplex PCR assay. The multiplex PCR relied on a mix of 60 forward primers for TCR Vbeta segments and 13 reverse primers for TCR Jbeta segments. A multiplex PCR assay on genomic DNA amplified the CDR3 region of rearranged TCR beta genes. The Illumina HiSeq System was used to sequence the amplified TCR beta libraries as 87-base-pair reads. The source study handled its data this way. Across the 600 to 700 repertoires, a later analysis counted about 81 million unique TCR beta chains, 9 million to 14 million of which were shared by at least two donors. To remove PCR and sequencing errors, raw reads were error-corrected and collapsed into unique sequences using a nearest-neighbor algorithm that merged closely related sequences. V, D and J gene segments were assigned by aligning CDR3 sequences to IMGT reference sequences. For a sequence to be retained, at least a six-nucleotide match to both a V gene segment and a J gene segment was required. Rearrangements were classified as productive when the CDR3 lacked stop codons and remained in frame with V and J, and all other rearrangements were classified as non-productive. CDR3 was defined by IMGT convention, running from the second conserved V-encoded cysteine to the conserved J-encoded phenylalanine. In an earlier analysis of around 540 of the donors, sequences lacking an unambiguous match to a single V gene segment were excluded. An earlier analysis of almost 600 of the donors classified V segments as functional when productive rearrangements were above 56.7% and as segregating when the standard deviation between donors was above 5%. A statistical classification framework was built to diagnose cytomegalovirus status from the catalog of TCR beta chain sequences. A later analysis assigned V and J genes by comparing TCR nucleotide sequences with IMGT/GENE-DB human TR gene sequences. Using the TCRdist pipeline, a later analysis assigned CDR3 sequences along with most-parsimonious VDJ recombination scenarios. In a later analysis, each TCR beta chain was defined by its CDR3 amino acid sequence together with its V-gene family, and reads without a unique V-gene family were excluded. A later analysis removed several hundred highly shared, low-generation-probability nucleotide sequences to deal with suspected cross-contamination and a sequencing artifact. In a later analysis, a clonal expansion index was calculated for each public chain from normalized within-repertoire ranks of inferred template counts. Generation probabilities in a later analysis came from a VDJ recombination model fitted to out-of-frame rearrangements, and those results were checked against IGoR. In a later analysis, hypergeometric tests were used to score TCR-TCR, TCR-HLA and TCR-CMV co-occurrence, with a repertoire-size bias correction applied to TCR pairs. To estimate false discovery rates, a later analysis permuted the HLA or CMV assignments 20 times. In a later analysis, co-occurring TCRs were grouped with DBSCAN, and TCRdist sequence similarity was added when clustering was performed within HLA-allele-positive subsets. For co-occurrence clustering, repertoires with fewer than 30,000 or more than 120,000 public chains were excluded, along with a handful of repertoires with anomalous nucleotide sharing. What TCRdb holds here is the immuneACCESS table cut down to in-frame rearrangements. Part of the clones is not present; checked against another copy, under half of the missing clones reflect an unresolved V gene, and the others are unexplained. D and trimming were read from the DNA, whereas the V and J calls and clone size are those reported in that table. In this sample the table shows about 100,000 clones, around four fifths of which occur a single time. Roughly 7.7% of the sample is taken by the ten largest.

Clipping removes 0 bases from V and 6 bases from J, with 10 as the unmatched junction base count. For CDR1 and CDR2, the germline V gene lists ENHRY and SYGVKD. The CDR3 starts with the cysteine, ends with the phenylalanine, and has 17 residues. Only the CDR3 region is kept as DNA, spanning 51 bases read in frame from base 1. Recombination connected TRBV10-3 to TRBJ2-1; TRBD1 matches 8 bases in the middle. This TCR was sampled from a man in his forties in good health and CMV-seropositive. The sample consisted of PBMCs. The CDR3 region: CAISESTPPDRANEQFF. The bases read TGTGCCATCAGTGAGTCTACCCCCCCGGACAGGGCCAATGAGCAGTTCTTC.